What follows describes a single T cell receptor (beta chain). The V gene lost 0 bases and the J gene lost 5 bases, with 10 bases spanning the gap. Germline V gene lookup returns CDR1 KGHSH and CDR2 LQKENI. The CDR3 is 14 residues long. The data were obtained in a study of blood T cell repertoires in COVID-19. In the original analysis: By means of reference gene primer amplification, nucleated cell counts were estimated. Measured with immunoSEQ multiplex PCR; TCRdb has only the in-frame clones, and not every one. For V, J and clone size, that table is used; D and trimming come from the DNA. The repertoire has 50,000 to 70,000 clones, 80% to 90% of them found once; the top ten carry approximately 5.6%.

The rearrangement uses TRBV18 and TRBJ1-1; no firm D call. The material sequenced was peripheral blood. This sequence originates from a woman aged 55-75 years with acute or convalescent COVID-19. CDR3 nucleotides: TGTGCCAGCTCACCACCAGCAGTGAGGACTGAAGCTTTCTTT. Translation: CASSPPAVRTEAFF.